This TCR beta chain came from a study of blood T cell repertoires in COVID-19. About the study: Sources were T cells, B-cell-depleted T cells, or PBMCs; the material itself was cDNA or gDNA.

Study processing details: Reference gene primer amplification in the assay estimated nucleated cell counts. TCRdb's table, derived via immunoSEQ multiplex PCR, lists solely in-frame clones and lacks some. Clone size and V and J calls were adopted from that table, with D and trimming inferred from the DNA. In the table there are 310,000 or so clones, 75% to 95% of which are singletons. The CDR3 sequence is 16 residues long. Germline loops: CDR1 MDHEN, CDR2 SYDVKM. Trimming stripped 2 bases from V and 0 bases from J, with 12 bases between. Those who participated ranged in age from 18 to 89 years and resided in 20 to 30 US areas. The recovered donors of Cohort 3 showed two negative PCRs, clearance, or symptom resolution.

Sequencing was carried out using PBMCs or T cells enriched from blood (not recorded which). V usage is TRBV28 and J usage is TRBJ2-3, with D perhaps TRBD1 (5 bases). The receptor's source is a woman aged 30 to 39 who had recovered from COVID-19. Here the CDR3 DNA reads TGTGCCAGCAGTTTAAGGCAGGGCGACAGCACAGATACGCAGTATTTT. Amino acids: CASSLRQGDSTDTQYF.